One sample yielded the 7 T cell receptor beta chains listed below, sequenced in a study of shared clonotypes between healthy human individuals. Using immunoSEQ multiplex PCR, the repertoire was profiled, and TCRdb retains in-frame clones only, with some absent. The sample lists about 2.1 million clones, roughly 93% occurring once. Naive CD8 cells, CD45RO-negative and positively selected for CCR7, excluded terminally differentiated effector memory CD45RA+ cells. Sequenced material: naive CD8+ T cells from PBMCs. All receptors derive from a man between 18 and 29 years old in good health. Some clones in this sample may be carry-over from other donors' samples.

This chain uses TRBV5-1 with TRBJ2-7; D is unresolved. CDR1 and CDR2 from the germline V gene are SGHRS and YFSETQ. Trimming took off 4 bases at V and 1 base at J, with 15 bases between the two ends. The CDR3 spans 15 residues. The CDR3 here is CASSPAGLSSYEQYF. CDR3 DNA sequence: TGCGCCAGCAGCCCCGCAGGCCTATCTTCCTACGAGCAGTACTTC.

V gene TRBV6-6 combines with J gene TRBJ1-1; the D is unclear. V was clipped by 6 bases and J by 1 base, with 9 bases between them. Germline loops: CDR1 MNHNY, CDR2 SVGAGI (reference sequence). The CDR3 extends over 13 amino acids. The CDR3 coding sequence is TGTGCCAGCAGCCTCGACGAGAACACTGAAGCTTTCTTT. Its translation: CASSLDENTEAFF.

This chain links TRBV11-2 with TRBJ2-7, with D perhaps assigned TRBD1 or TRBD2 (5 bases each). This CDR3 contains 13 residues. Between the trimmed V and J ends, which lost 5 bases and 3 bases, there was a span of 11 bases. The germline CDR1 and CDR2 sequences are SGHAT and FQNNGV. This CDR3 reads CASSVGPLYEQYF. The CDR3 nucleotides read TGTGCCAGCAGCGTGGGACCGCTCTACGAGCAGTACTTC.

Details on this clone: A junction end diverges from the germline sequence, so it may reflect a read error. Different DNA sequences within this sample yield the same CDR3. The chain recombines TRBV13 with TRBJ1-1, with D possibly matching TRBD1 (5 bases). The CDR3 is made up of 15 amino acids. Germline values: CDR1 PRHDT, CDR2 FYEKMQ (reference sequence). The DNA for the CDR3 is TGCGCCAGCAGCTCCGACGGGGCAGTCAAGGTTGTAGCTTTCTTT. It is translated as CASSSDGAVKVVAFF.

J is TRBJ2-1 and V is TRBV2; TRBD2 agrees at 13 bases. The CDR3 sequence is 15 residues long. With 8 bases clipped from V and 8 bases from J, the junction kept 9 bases outside the gene matches. Germline V CDR1 and CDR2: SNHLY, FYNNEI. The chain's CDR3 is CASSWTSGSVDEQFF. CDR3 nucleotide sequence: TGTGCCAGCTCCTGGACTAGCGGGAGTGTCGATGAGCAGTTCTTC.

This chain joins TRBV4-1 and TRBJ2-3, with TRBD1 matching over 7 bases. V gave up 4 bases and J gave up 1 base; unmatched junction bases: 5. Germline V gene sequence: CDR1 MGHRA, CDR2 YSYEKL. The CDR3 covers 15 residues. The CDR3 bases are TGCGCCAGCAGCCCAAATACAGGGGGCACAGATACGCAGTATTTT. Encoded protein: CASSPNTGGTDTQYF.

The chain couples TRBV7-6 to TRBJ1-1, with D perhaps TRBD1 (5 bases). Germline V gives CDR1 SGHVS, CDR2 FNYEAQ. V lost 6 bases to trimming and J lost 1 base, with 12 bases between them. The CDR3 covers 14 residues. CDR3 DNA: TGTGCCAGCAGTCCGGCTGGGGGGAACACTGAAGCTTTCTTT. Protein sequence: CASSPAGGNTEAFF.